This T cell receptor (beta chain) comes out of a study of blood T cell repertoires in COVID-19. Study-level background: Nucleic acid was either cDNA or gDNA, and it came from T cells, B-cell-depleted T cells, or PBMCs.

This clone was picked up a small number of times. At the DNA level, this CDR3 is encoded by other sequences in the same sample as well. J was trimmed by 1 base and V by 0 bases; bases with no gene match: 1. This CDR3 is 15 amino acids long. Germline V gene sequence: CDR1 SGHRS, CDR2 YFSETQ. Seattle patients were enrolled while actively infected and followed longitudinally. In the study's own analysis: Amplification of reference gene primers was used by the study to estimate nucleated cell counts. Produced via immunoSEQ multiplex PCR; TCRdb's table is partial and in-frame only. V and J calls and clone size follow that table, whereas D and trimming were derived from the DNA. The data contain 100,000 to 150,000 clones, about 74% of them singletons.

The chain has TRBV5-1 and TRBJ1-1; 9 nucleotides line up with TRBD1. Input material: peripheral blood. The source of this sequence is a man at least 80 years old with COVID-19, enrolled during active disease. DNA for the CDR3: TGCGCCAGCAGCTTGGAGGGACAGGGGAACACTGAAGCTTTCTTT. It translates to CASSLEGQGNTEAFF.